Listed below are T cell receptor beta chains from one sample, sequenced in a study of T cell repertoires in cytomegalovirus infection. MiXCR was run by TCRdb on the reads, yielding one entry per CDR3 protein. The repertoire has almost 500,000 distinct CDR3 sequences, 10% to 12% of them found once; the top ten carry approximately 10%. Sequenced material: PBMCs. Receptor source: a human donor in good health (CMV status not recorded). Some clones in this sample may be carry-over from other donors' samples. The conserved cysteine and the conserved F or W are not part of the CDR3 here. Fields, in order: CDR3 length, V gene, J gene, CDR3 protein.

len: 13
v_gene: TRBV19
j_gene: TRBJ2-1
CDR3aa: ASSTPGGPYNEQF

len: 13
v_gene: TRBV4-1
j_gene: TRBJ1-1
CDR3aa: ASSQDPTANTEAF

len: 12
v_gene: TRBV12-3/TRBV12-4
j_gene: TRBJ1-6
CDR3aa: ASSLLPEPSPLH

len: 12
v_gene: TRBV9
j_gene: TRBJ2-3
CDR3aa: ASSVRENTDTQY

len: 10
v_gene: TRBV30
j_gene: TRBJ1-2
CDR3aa: AWSVFSLGYT

len: 11
v_gene: TRBV27
j_gene: TRBJ1-1
CDR3aa: ASSSQGWTEAF

len: 14
v_gene: TRBV10-3
j_gene: TRBJ2-7
CDR3aa: AISALGQLTPYEQY

len: 15
v_gene: TRBV7-9
j_gene: TRBJ1-5
CDR3aa: ASSPSPGQGSNQPQH

len: 12
v_gene: TRBV2
j_gene: TRBJ1-5
CDR3aa: ASRSDQGNQPQH

len: 11
v_gene: TRBV7-3
j_gene: TRBJ1-1
CDR3aa: ASSLKGQGEAF

len: 13
v_gene: TRBV7-8
j_gene: TRBJ2-7
CDR3aa: ASSPGTSETYEQY